These 25 T cell receptor beta chains share one sample of origin, sequenced in a study of blood T cell repertoires in COVID-19. TCRdb's copy holds only in-frame clones and misses some; the assay was immunoSEQ multiplex PCR. Of some 200,000 clones in the sample, 70% to 90% were seen once. Sequencing was carried out using peripheral blood. The origin of the receptors is a man over 45 with acute or convalescent COVID-19.

The chain has TRBV4-1 and TRBJ1-1, with no clear D. CDR3 length: 15 residues. V was shortened by 3 bases and J by 4 bases, with 15 bases between the two germline ends. The germline gives CDR1 MGHRA, CDR2 YSYEKL. The CDR3 protein is CASSHAGLSGTEAFF. The DNA for the CDR3 is TGCGCCAGCAGCCACGCTGGATTATCGGGCACTGAAGCTTTCTTT.

V and J are TRBV2 and TRBJ1-1, with no clear D. Trimming removed 10 bases from V and 6 bases from J, with 18 bases in between. The CDR3 covers 13 residues. CDR1 SNHLY and CDR2 FYNNEI come from the germline V gene. CDR3 sequence reads: CATTGEVYAEAFF. CDR3 DNA sequence: TGTGCCACCACGGGAGAGGTCTACGCTGAAGCTTTCTTT.

This clone was observed a single time. The gene calls are TRBV10-3 and TRBJ2-7; D is uncertain. Germline V gene sequence: CDR1 ENHRY, CDR2 SYGVKD. Trimming shortened V by 0 bases and J by 5 bases, and 8 bases separated the two germline ends. The CDR3 has 13 amino acids. Written as DNA, the CDR3 is TGTGCCATCAGTGAGTCGAGAAGAGACGAGCAGTACTTC. Translating gives CAISESRRDEQYF.

The chain couples TRBV29-1 to TRBJ2-1, with a weak D call TRBD2 (7 bases). Trimming removed 1 base from V and 0 bases from J, with 22 bases in between. Per the germline V gene, CDR1 is SQVTM and CDR2 is ANQGSEA. The CDR3 is 19 amino acids. CDR3 bases: TGCAGCGTTGAAGGGGGGGGCAGGGGACCTTCGAGCTCCTACAATGAGCAGTTCTTC. Encoded protein: CSVEGGGRGPSSSYNEQFF.

The rearrangement links TRBV5-1 to TRBJ1-2; the D is unclear. The V gene lost 0 bases and the J gene lost 1 base, with 7 bases spanning the gap. This CDR3 is built from 14 residues. The germline V gene has CDR1 SGHRS and CDR2 YFSETQ. The CDR3 sequence: CASSLVAVNYGYTF. CDR3 DNA sequence: TGCGCCAGCAGCTTGGTTGCAGTTAACTATGGCTACACCTTC.

The table lists this clone with a few counts. The V call is TRBV5-1, the J call TRBJ1-4; 7 nucleotides agree with TRBD1. J lost 7 bases, V lost 7 bases, and 13 bases had no gene match. Germline V gene lookup returns CDR1 SGHRS and CDR2 YFSETQ. This CDR3 has 15 residues. The DNA for the CDR3 is TGCGCCAGCTCTCAGACAGGGAATGTAGCTGAAAAACTGTTTTTT. Translating it yields CASSQTGNVAEKLFF.

The V gene is TRBV5-8, the J gene TRBJ1-5; TRBD1 agrees at 8 bases. The germline V gene has CDR1 SGHTS and CDR2 YDEGEE. V shed 5 bases, J shed 6 bases, and the junction held 16 bases outside the gene matches. The CDR3 runs to 17 residues. This CDR3 reads CASRVRPGGNYSQPQHF. The CDR3 nucleotides read TGTGCCAGCAGGGTGCGGCCAGGGGGCAATTACAGTCAGCCCCAGCATTTT.

This clone occurred a few times. J is TRBJ1-3 and V is TRBV3-1 (or the pseudogene TRBV3-2); TRBD1 aligns across 9 bases. Germline V gene data show CDR1 as LGHDT and CDR2 as YNNKEL (reference sequence). The CDR3 is 16 residues long. The J segment lost 2 bases and the V segment lost 1 base, leaving 3 bases of the junction unmatched. CDR3 sequence (DNA): TGTGCCAGCAGCCAAGCCGGGACAGGGACTGGAAACACCATATATTTT. Translation: CASSQAGTGTGNTIYF.

The chain combines TRBV6-1 with TRBJ1-2, with 7 bases that match TRBD1. With 1 base clipped from V and 4 bases from J, the junction kept 6 bases outside the gene matches. CDR3 length equals 15 residues. Germline V gene lookup returns CDR1 MNHNS and CDR2 SASEGT. CDR3: CASSEGGQALYGYTF. CDR3 nucleotide sequence: TGTGCCAGCAGTGAAGGCGGACAGGCCCTCTATGGCTACACCTTC.

This chain joins TRBV18 and TRBJ1-1; D is uncertain. Germline V CDR1 and CDR2: KGHSH, LQKENI. This CDR3 is 16 amino acids long. V lost 0 bases, J lost 2 bases, and 13 bases lay in between. CDR3 nucleotide sequence: TGTGCCAGCTCACCACCGGGAGTGGCGACTAACACTGAAGCTTTCTTT. Amino acid sequence: CASSPPGVATNTEAFF. Full variable domain (outside the CDR3, taken from reference TRBV18 and TRBJ1-1): NAGVMQNPRHLVRRRGQEARLRCSPMKGHSHVYWYRQLPEEGLKFMVYLQKENIIDESGMPKERFSAEFPKEGPSILRIQQVVRGDSAAYFCASSPPGVATNTEAFFGQGTRLTVV.

The chain uses TRBV29-1 and TRBJ2-1; D remains ambiguous. V was pared by 3 bases and J by 2 bases, with 5 bases between. Germline lookup yields CDR1 SQVTM and CDR2 ANQGSEA. The CDR3 is 12 residues long. Written as DNA, the CDR3 is TGCAGCGTTGAGGAGACCTACAATGAGCAGTTCTTC. Its protein is CSVEETYNEQFF.

This clone appeared a single time. The CDR3 protein is CASSHLSGRGTTDTQYF. As DNA, the CDR3 is TGTGCCAGCAGCCACCTAAGTGGGCGGGGAACCACAGATACGCAGTATTTT. V gene TRBV14 combines with J gene TRBJ2-3, with TRBD2 as a possible D gene (6 bases). V was clipped by 3 bases and J by 2 bases, with 18 bases between them. Germline CDR1 is SGHDN and CDR2 is FVKESK. The CDR3 sequence is 17 residues long.

This clone was detected a few times. The CDR3 DNA is TGTGCCAGCAGCCAACAAGGGGGCGGTGGCTACACCTTC. This encodes CASSQQGGGGYTF. This rearrangement joins TRBV6-5 to TRBJ1-2; 7 bases map to TRBD1. In germline, CDR1 is MNHEY, CDR2 SVGAGI. Trimming at V came to 6 bases and at J to 7 bases, leaving 8 bases not matched to a gene. The CDR3 spans 13 residues.

The rearrangement joins TRBV29-1 to TRBJ1-2; no definite D call. This CDR3 is built from 13 residues. Germline loops: CDR1 SQVTM, CDR2 ANQGSEA. Trimming removed 5 bases from V and 4 bases from J, with 14 bases in between. In DNA, the CDR3 is TGCAGCGTTTACGCAAGCCTAGGCTATGGCTACACCTTC. This codes for CSVYASLGYGYTF.

The genes are TRBV6-5 and TRBJ1-5, with TRBD1 matching over 7 bases. V was pared by 7 bases and J by 2 bases, with 5 bases of the junction left unmatched. Germline V gene sequence: CDR1 MNHEY, CDR2 SVGAGI. The CDR3 extends over 14 amino acids. In DNA form, the CDR3 reads TGTGCCAGCACTACCGGACAGGGCAATCAGCCCCAGCATTTT. Translating it yields CASTTGQGNQPQHF.

This chain links TRBV27 with TRBJ1-6, with 7 bases identical to TRBD1. The trim removed 0 bases at V and 14 bases at J, leaving 10 bases unmatched. The CDR3 has 15 amino acids. Germline-derived CDR1 and CDR2 are MNHEY and SMNVEV (reference sequence). The CDR3 is CASSLSDRRPGTLHF. The CDR3 coding sequence is TGTGCCAGCAGTTTATCGGACAGGCGACCAGGGACCCTCCACTTT.

This clone came up once. The J gene is TRBJ1-2, the V gene TRBV6-5; TRBD1 is a possible D gene (6 bases). Germline CDR1 reads MNHEY; CDR2 reads SVGAGI. The length of the CDR3 is 14 residues. Trimming shortened V by 0 bases and J by 5 bases, and 10 bases separated the two germline ends. CDR3 nucleotides: TGTGCCAGCAGTTACTCGGGACAACCATATGGCTACACCTTC. Its translation is CASSYSGQPYGYTF.

The genes are TRBV7-9 and TRBJ1-6; possible D gene TRBD1, 5 bases. The CDR3 consists of 15 residues. V lost 6 bases and J lost 6, with 15 bases in between. Germline CDR1 SEHNR, CDR2 FQNEAQ (reference sequence). The CDR3 DNA is TGTGCCAGCAGTGCGCGACTCGGGGGTAATTCACCCCTCCACTTT. Its protein is CASSARLGGNSPLHF.

V and J are TRBV2 and TRBJ1-5; D gene unclear. Germline CDR1 SNHLY, CDR2 FYNNEI. V was clipped by 1 base and J by 2 bases, with 9 bases between them. This CDR3 is 15 amino acids long. The CDR3 region is CASSEGEGGNQPQHF. CDR3 sequence (DNA): TGTGCCAGCAGTGAAGGAGAGGGCGGCAATCAGCCCCAGCATTTT.

This chain links TRBV2 with TRBJ1-4; TRBD1 aligns across 8 bases. CDR3 length equals 15 residues. Germline CDR1 reads SNHLY; CDR2 reads FYNNEI. V lost 6 bases, J lost 7 bases, and 10 bases stayed unmatched. CDR3 sequence reads: CASRPDRGPIEKLFF. The CDR3 region has the DNA TGTGCCAGCAGACCCGACAGGGGCCCGATTGAAAAACTGTTTTTT.

The chain carries TRBV2 and TRBJ1-6, with a possible D match to TRBD1 (5 bases). Trimming pared 7 bases from V and 7 bases from J, leaving 11 bases between. Per germline, CDR1 SNHLY and CDR2 FYNNEI. CDR3 length equals 13 residues. DNA for the CDR3: TGTGCCAGCAACATGGGACTCAATTCACCCCTCCACTTT. Its translation: CASNMGLNSPLHF.

This rearrangement joins TRBV5-1 to TRBJ2-7, with 10 bases lining up with TRBD1. CDR3 length: 15 amino acids. The germline gives CDR1 SGHRS, CDR2 YFSETQ. With V trimmed by 4 bases and J by 7 bases, 11 bases remained unmatched. DNA for the CDR3: TGCGCCAGCAGCCGTACCGGGACAGGGGCGAGGGAGCAGTACTTC. It specifies CASSRTGTGAREQYF.

The CDR3 DNA follows: TGTGCCAGCAGCCGGGGGGACAGTCATAACTATGGCTACACCTTC. Its translation: CASSRGDSHNYGYTF. V and J are TRBV3-1 (or the pseudogene TRBV3-2) and TRBJ1-2; 7 bases are shared with TRBD1. From germline, CDR1 is LGHDT and CDR2 YNNKEL (reference sequence). The CDR3 has 15 amino acids. V lost 4 bases to trimming and J lost 1 base; unmatched junction nucleotides: 6.

This clone was seen only once. This chain connects TRBV18 to TRBJ2-7, with TRBD1 identical over 7 bases. The germline V gene has CDR1 KGHSH and CDR2 LQKENI. J gave up 6 bases and V 3 bases, and 17 bases lay outside the gene matches. CDR3 length: 17 amino acids. Written as DNA, the CDR3 is TGTGCCAGCTCACCCCCAGAGTCGGGGACAGTAAACGGCGAGCAGTACTTC. Amino acid sequence: CASSPPESGTVNGEQYF.

V usage is TRBV11-2 and J usage is TRBJ1-2; 7 nucleotides match TRBD1. V gave up 5 bases and J gave up 9 bases; unmatched junction bases: 6. The CDR3 has 12 amino acids. CDR1 is SGHAT and CDR2 is FQNNGV in the germline V gene. CDR3 sequence: CASSHAGGRYTF. The CDR3 DNA reads TGTGCCAGCAGCCACGCAGGGGGACGCTACACCTTC.